This is a list of T cell receptor beta chains from one sample in a study of cytomegalovirus exposure and HLA in healthy donors. Sequencing was performed with immunoSEQ multiplex PCR; in TCRdb, only in-frame clones are kept and a portion is missing. The sample contains roughly 190,000 clones, 80% to 85% of which appear only once. Material for sequencing was PBMCs. The receptors originated from a woman aged 35 to 49 in good health and CMV-seronegative. Each CDR3 is given with its conserved first and last residue. A D gene is named only where the DNA matches it firmly. Not every row has a clone size; where given, it reads once, few, many or a size class.

v_call: TRBV5-1
clone_size: -
d_call: -
j_call: TRBJ1-2
cdr3_length: 13
cdr3_aa: CASSPDFNYGYTF
cdr3_nt: TGCGCCAGCAGCCCGGACTTTAACTATGGCTACACCTTC

v_call: TRBV27
clone_size: once
d_call: TRBD1
j_call: TRBJ1-1
cdr3_length: 15
cdr3_aa: CASSPWTGRDTEAFF
cdr3_nt: TGTGCCAGCAGTCCCTGGACAGGGAGGGACACTGAAGCTTTCTTT

v_call: TRBV18
clone_size: -
d_call: TRBD1
j_call: TRBJ1-1
cdr3_length: 16
cdr3_aa: CASSLMDRASGTEAFF
cdr3_nt: TGTGCCAGCTCACTCATGGACAGGGCGAGTGGAACTGAAGCTTTCTTT

v_call: TRBV4-2
clone_size: -
d_call: -
j_call: TRBJ1-2
cdr3_length: 19
cdr3_aa: CASSQAGQGKAKANYGYTF
cdr3_nt: TGTGCCAGCAGCCAAGCTGGGCAGGGGAAGGCCAAAGCTAACTATGGCTACACCTTC

v_call: TRBV5-4
clone_size: -
d_call: -
j_call: TRBJ2-3
cdr3_length: 15
cdr3_aa: CASSSTGVDTDTQYF
cdr3_nt: TGTGCCAGCAGCTCAACGGGAGTTGACACAGATACGCAGTATTTT

v_call: TRBV7-3
clone_size: -
d_call: TRBD1
j_call: TRBJ2-1
cdr3_length: 14
cdr3_aa: CASSLGGQGSEQFF
cdr3_nt: TGTGCCAGCAGCTTAGGCGGACAGGGTAGTGAGCAGTTCTTC

v_call: TRBV28
clone_size: few
d_call: -
j_call: TRBJ1-6
cdr3_length: 14
cdr3_aa: CASSLLRSGAPLHF
cdr3_nt: TGTGCCAGCAGTTTATTACGAAGCGGAGCACCCCTCCACTTT

v_call: TRBV7-2
clone_size: -
d_call: TRBD1
j_call: TRBJ2-5
cdr3_length: 15
cdr3_aa: CASSRQGAIGETQYF
cdr3_nt: TGTGCCAGCAGCCGACAGGGGGCGATCGGGGAGACCCAGTACTTC

v_call: TRBV25-1
clone_size: -
d_call: -
j_call: TRBJ1-2
cdr3_length: 14
cdr3_aa: CASSAGLTAYGYTF
cdr3_nt: TGTGCCAGCAGTGCGGGACTGACTGCCTATGGCTACACCTTC

v_call: TRBV7-2
clone_size: -
d_call: -
j_call: TRBJ1-2
cdr3_length: 15
cdr3_aa: CASSLSGGSSYGYTF
cdr3_nt: TGTGCCAGCAGCTTATCGGGGGGGTCGTCCTATGGCTACACCTTC

v_call: TRBV2
clone_size: -
d_call: -
j_call: TRBJ1-1
cdr3_length: 13
cdr3_aa: CASSDGGNTEAFF
cdr3_nt: TGTGCCAGCAGTGACGGGGGGAACACTGAAGCTTTCTTT

v_call: TRBV4-1
clone_size: -
d_call: -
j_call: TRBJ1-4
cdr3_length: 15
cdr3_aa: CASSPPGHGNEKLFF
cdr3_nt: TGCGCCAGCTCACCCCCGGGACACGGAAATGAAAAACTGTTTTTT

v_call: TRBV5-1
clone_size: -
d_call: TRBD2
j_call: TRBJ2-5
cdr3_length: 15
cdr3_aa: CASSESGRVLETQYF
cdr3_nt: TGCGCCAGCAGCGAAAGCGGGAGGGTACTTGAGACCCAGTACTTC

v_call: TRBV4-1
clone_size: -
d_call: TRBD1
j_call: TRBJ1-1
cdr3_length: 17
cdr3_aa: CASSHLPGQGMRTEAFF
cdr3_nt: TGCGCCAGCAGCCATCTCCCGGGACAGGGGATGAGGACTGAAGCTTTCTTT

v_call: TRBV7-3
clone_size: -
d_call: TRBD2
j_call: TRBJ2-1
cdr3_length: 13
cdr3_aa: CASSSKRESEQFF
cdr3_nt: TGTGCCAGCAGCTCAAAGCGGGAGAGTGAGCAGTTCTTC

v_call: TRBV9
clone_size: -
d_call: TRBD2
j_call: TRBJ2-1
cdr3_length: 21
cdr3_aa: CASSVVGRLAGEIPSYNEQFF
cdr3_nt: TGTGCCAGCAGCGTAGTAGGGAGGCTAGCGGGAGAAATCCCCTCCTACAATGAGCAGTTCTTC

v_call: TRBV7-2
clone_size: -
d_call: TRBD1
j_call: TRBJ1-6
cdr3_length: 14
cdr3_aa: CASRPGTDNSPLHF
cdr3_nt: TGTGCCAGCCGGCCCGGGACAGACAATTCACCCCTCCACTTT

v_call: TRBV4-3
clone_size: -
d_call: -
j_call: TRBJ1-5
cdr3_length: 13
cdr3_aa: CASSQIGGQPQHF
cdr3_nt: TGCGCCAGCAGCCAAATAGGAGGACAGCCCCAGCATTTT

v_call: TRBV5-8
clone_size: few
d_call: -
j_call: TRBJ2-7
cdr3_length: 18
cdr3_aa: CASSPGGDRRLLLRMQYF
cdr3_nt: TGTGCCAGCAGCCCAGGGGGGGACAGGCGACTTCTCCTACGAATGCAGTACTTC

v_call: TRBV9
clone_size: -
d_call: -
j_call: TRBJ2-1
cdr3_length: 16
cdr3_aa: CASSWRDSGTYNEQFF
cdr3_nt: TGTGCCAGCAGCTGGCGGGACAGTGGGACCTACAATGAGCAGTTCTTC

v_call: TRBV27
clone_size: -
d_call: TRBD1
j_call: TRBJ1-5
cdr3_length: 17
cdr3_aa: CASSSPPPTGAIQPQHF
cdr3_nt: TGTGCCAGCAGTTCCCCTCCCCCGACAGGGGCGATTCAGCCCCAGCATTTT

v_call: TRBV12-5
clone_size: -
d_call: TRBD1
j_call: TRBJ2-3
cdr3_length: 15
cdr3_aa: CASGPRDSSTDTQYF
cdr3_nt: TGTGCTAGTGGTCCCCGGGACAGTTCCACAGATACGCAGTATTTT

v_call: TRBV7-2
clone_size: -
d_call: -
j_call: TRBJ1-3
cdr3_length: 15
cdr3_aa: CASSRQAFSGNTIYF
cdr3_nt: TGTGCCAGCAGCCGACAGGCATTCTCTGGAAACACCATATATTTT

v_call: TRBV25-1
clone_size: -
d_call: -
j_call: TRBJ2-7
cdr3_length: 12
cdr3_aa: CASKGDSYEQYF
cdr3_nt: TGTGCCAGCAAAGGGGACTCCTACGAGCAGTACTTC

v_call: TRBV5-1
clone_size: -
d_call: TRBD1
j_call: TRBJ1-1
cdr3_length: 12
cdr3_aa: CASSPGGTEAFF
cdr3_nt: TGCGCCAGCAGCCCAGGGGGCACTGAAGCTTTCTTT

v_call: TRBV6-5
clone_size: -
d_call: -
j_call: TRBJ1-2
cdr3_length: 12
cdr3_aa: CASRVGVYGYTF
cdr3_nt: TGTGCCAGCCGGGTTGGAGTGTATGGCTACACCTTC

v_call: TRBV6-5
clone_size: -
d_call: -
j_call: TRBJ1-1
cdr3_length: 12
cdr3_aa: CASSYSGGEAFF
cdr3_nt: TGTGCCAGCAGTTACTCGGGGGGGGAAGCTTTCTTT

v_call: TRBV2
clone_size: -
d_call: TRBD2
j_call: TRBJ2-3
cdr3_length: 15
cdr3_aa: CASATSGRGTDTQYF
cdr3_nt: TGTGCCAGCGCAACTAGCGGGAGGGGGACAGATACGCAGTATTTT

v_call: TRBV11-3
clone_size: -
d_call: TRBD1
j_call: TRBJ1-1
cdr3_length: 15
cdr3_aa: CASSLSRGRNTEAFF
cdr3_nt: TGTGCCAGCAGCTTAAGCAGGGGGCGGAACACTGAAGCTTTCTTT